This TCR beta chain was retrieved from a study of blood T cell repertoires in COVID-19. V dropped 4 bases and J dropped 5; count of bases not matched to a gene: 4. The CDR3 is 15 residues long. Per the germline V gene, CDR1 is SGHRS and CDR2 is YFSETQ. Produced via immunoSEQ multiplex PCR; TCRdb's table is partial and in-frame only. The repertoire holds around 380,000 clones, with more than 70% as singletons. This sequence was found in a man in his thirties or forties who had recovered from COVID-19. Input material: PBMCs or T cells enriched from blood (not recorded which). The chain has TRBV5-1 and TRBJ2-2, with 11 positions matching TRBD1. In DNA form, the CDR3 reads TGCGCCAGCAGCGGGACAGGGGGGCGAACCGGGGAGCTGTTTTTT. Residues: CASSGTGGRTGELFF.